The rows below give T cell receptor beta chains drawn from one sample of a study of identical twins. TCRdb recomputed calls from the 5' RACE reads with MiXCR, one row per CDR3 protein. The sample has over 200,000 distinct CDR3 sequences, roughly a tenth seen once. The material sequenced was memory T cells sorted from blood. These receptors were taken from a man aged 45-65 years in good health. CDR3s include the opening cysteine and the closing phenylalanine or tryptophan. D genes are given only for firm matches. Where a row states a size, it is once, few, many or the class of an expanded clone; other rows omit it.

-	16	TRBD1	TRBV4-2	TRBJ2-5	CASSQSGTGAGETQYF	TGTGCCAGCAGCCAGTCCGGGACAGGGGCAGGAGAGACCCAGTACTTC
many	13	TRBD1	TRBV29-1	TRBJ1-4	CSAQTGTDEKLFF	TGCAGCGCTCAGACAGGGACGGATGAAAAACTGTTTTTT
few	15	TRBD2	TRBV6-2/TRBV6-3	TRBJ2-5	CASSRLAGSLETQYF	TGTGCCAGCAGTCGACTAGCGGGAAGCCTGGAGACCCAGTACTTC
many	15	TRBD1	TRBV20-1	TRBJ2-1	CSASHPGQADNEQFF	TGCAGTGCTAGCCACCCGGGACAGGCTGACAATGAGCAGTTCTTC
-	16	-	TRBV6-2/TRBV6-3	TRBJ2-2	CASIKARQQNTGELFF	TGTGCCAGCATCAAAGCGAGACAGCAGAACACCGGGGAGCTGTTTTTT
-	18	-	TRBV15	TRBJ2-5	CATSSPGPVVLMWETQYF	TGTGCCACCAGCAGCCCGGGACCGGTGGTTCTTATGTGGGAGACCCAGTACTTC
-	15	-	TRBV28	TRBJ1-6	CASSFSALSGSPLHF	TGTGCCAGCAGTTTCTCCGCCCTAAGTGGGTCACCCCTCCACTTT
many	14	-	TRBV5-1	TRBJ2-6	CASSPANGANVLTF	TGCGCCAGCAGCCCGGCGAACGGGGCCAACGTCCTGACTTTC
-	20	TRBD1	TRBV20-1	TRBJ1-5	CSAHRGGAKTIGLSNQPQHF	TGCAGTGCCCACAGGGGGGGGGCCAAGACAATCGGTCTTAGCAATCAGCCCCAGCATTTT
-	13	-	TRBV15	TRBJ1-6	CATSRDSYSPLHF	TGTGCCACCAGCAGAGATTCTTATTCACCCCTCCACTTT
few	11	-	TRBV5-6	TRBJ2-5	CASSLASTPLF	TGTGCCAGCAGCTTGGCCTCAACCCCTCTCTTC
many	15	TRBD2	TRBV28	TRBJ2-5	CASSPGLEGQETQYF	TGTGCCAGCAGTCCGGGACTAGAGGGCCAAGAGACCCAGTACTTC
few	14	TRBD2	TRBV20-1	TRBJ2-1	CSARETSGINEQFF	TGCAGTGCTAGAGAGACTAGCGGGATCAATGAGCAGTTCTTC
few	15	-	TRBV6-1	TRBJ1-2	CASIPSLGAGYGYTF	TGTGCCTCCATACCGTCGTTAGGGGCGGGCTATGGCTACACCTTC
few	14	TRBD1	TRBV5-4	TRBJ2-7	CASSLDRVNLEQYF	TGTGCCAGCAGCCTGGACAGGGTAAATCTCGAGCAGTACTTC
few	11	-	TRBV5-1	TRBJ2-5	CASSSMETQYF	TGCGCCAGCAGCTCTATGGAGACCCAGTACTTC
few	13	TRBD1	TRBV2	TRBJ1-6	CASNRGTNSPLHF	TGTGCCAGCAACAGGGGGACTAATTCACCCCTCCACTTT
few	16	TRBD2	TRBV4-3	TRBJ2-2	CASSQQWLAGGGELFF	TGCGCCAGCAGCCAGCAATGGCTAGCGGGAGGCGGGGAGCTGTTTTTT
-	14	-	TRBV18	TRBJ2-7	CASSPNYGSYEQYF	TGTGCCAGCTCACCTAACTACGGGTCCTACGAGCAGTACTTC
few	15	-	TRBV20-1	TRBJ2-7	CSARDPSSAYYEQYF	TGCAGTGCTAGAGATCCTTCTAGCGCTTACTACGAGCAGTACTTC
few	16	-	TRBV5-1	TRBJ1-6	CASSFTGPRDNSPLHF	TGCGCCAGCAGCTTTACGGGTCCCAGAGACAATTCACCCCTCCACTTT
-	14	TRBD2	TRBV2	TRBJ2-7	CASSERTSGSLTYF	TGTGCCAGCAGTGAGAGGACTAGCGGGAGCTTAACATACTTC
-	14	-	TRBV6-5	TRBJ2-5	CASSYGVEGGTQYF	TGTGCCAGCAGTTACGGGGTAGAGGGAGGGACCCAGTACTTC
many	14	-	TRBV5-1	TRBJ1-2	CASSLAIGSYGYTF	TGCGCCAGCAGCTTGGCGATAGGTTCCTATGGCTACACCTTC
-	14	-	TRBV10-3	TRBJ1-4	CAISEDLTGEKLFF	TGTGCCATCAGTGAGGACCTTACGGGTGAAAAACTGTTTTTT
many	17	-	TRBV7-3	TRBJ2-1	CASSLSAGASRYNEQFF	TGTGCCAGCAGCTTGTCGGCCGGGGCTAGCAGGTACAATGAGCAGTTCTTC
-	12	-	TRBV20-1	TRBJ2-7	CSAPDRGYEQYF	TGCAGTGCTCCGGACAGAGGGTACGAGCAGTACTTC
-	13	TRBD1	TRBV29-1	TRBJ1-4	CSAGDSPGEKLFF	TGCAGCGCCGGGGACAGCCCAGGGGAAAAACTGTTTTTT
many	15	-	TRBV6-2/TRBV6-3	TRBJ1-5	CASSYMGSGDQPQHF	TGTGCCAGCAGTTACATGGGGTCGGGGGATCAGCCCCAGCATTTT
many	15	-	TRBV6-1	TRBJ2-3	CASTEGAASTDTQYF	TGTGCCAGCACCGAGGGCGCAGCTAGCACAGATACGCAGTATTTT
many	14	-	TRBV7-8	TRBJ2-7	CASSLRRNSYEQYF	TGTGCCAGCAGCTTACGGCGGAACTCCTACGAGCAGTACTTC
-	15	-	TRBV10-3	TRBJ2-7	CAISVSPTSGDEQYF	TGTGCCATCAGTGTGTCCCCGACGAGCGGCGACGAGCAGTACTTC
many	14	TRBD1	TRBV3-1	TRBJ2-2	CASSSTGATGELFF	TGTGCCAGCAGCTCGACAGGGGCCACCGGGGAGCTGTTTTTT
-	14	-	TRBV11-2	TRBJ2-5	CASSLEAGVETQYF	TGTGCCAGCAGCTTAGAGGCAGGGGTAGAGACCCAGTACTTC
few	13	-	TRBV6-1	TRBJ1-2	CASRPFTDYGYTF	TGTGCCAGCAGACCCTTCACAGACTATGGCTACACCTTC
-	15	TRBD2	TRBV6-2/TRBV6-3	TRBJ2-1	CASSPNGLVVNEQFF	TGTGCCAGCAGCCCGAACGGACTAGTGGTGAATGAGCAGTTCTTC
many	13	-	TRBV6-1	TRBJ2-5	CASRQSGSETQYF	TGTGCCAGCAGGCAGTCAGGGTCAGAGACCCAGTACTTC
many	14	TRBD1	TRBV2	TRBJ1-6	CASRRQGNNSPLHF	TGTGCCAGCAGACGACAGGGAAACAATTCACCCCTCCACTTT
few	13	-	TRBV20-1	TRBJ1-4	CSARDSTNEKLFF	TGCAGTGCTAGGGACAGCACTAATGAAAAACTGTTTTTT
many	13	TRBD1	TRBV27	TRBJ2-7	CASGRDRVGEQYF	TGTGCCAGCGGCAGGGACAGAGTGGGCGAGCAGTACTTC
many	14	TRBD1	TRBV12-3/TRBV12-4	TRBJ1-5	CASSRTGGNQPQHF	TGCGCCAGCAGCCGGACAGGGGGCAATCAGCCCCAGCATTTT
many	14	TRBD1	TRBV12-3/TRBV12-4	TRBJ1-6	CASSPGQGGSPLHF	TGTGCCAGCAGTCCGGGACAGGGAGGTTCACCCCTCCACTTT
once	13	-	TRBV4-1	TRBJ1-5	CVSSQDSNQPQHF	TGCGTCAGCAGCCAAGATAGCAATCAGCCCCAGCATTTT
-	15	-	TRBV5-1	TRBJ1-2	CASSLAQGSSYGYTF	TGCGCCAGCAGCTTGGCTCAGGGGAGCAGCTATGGCTACACCTTC
many	15	TRBD2	TRBV5-1	TRBJ2-3	CASSLPGLPPDTQYF	TGCGCCAGCAGCCTCCCGGGACTACCTCCAGATACGCAGTATTTT